Listed here is a single T cell receptor (beta chain). Antigen specificity is unknown. This CDR3 contains 15 residues. The ends were cut back, 3 bases at V and 0 bases at J, with 9 bases in the middle. This record comes from a study of T-cell reconstitution after alpha-beta-depleted transplantation in children. Study results and limitations: Surviving recipient T cells and thymic progenitors produced the high day-60 TCRbeta diversity seen in some patients.

Using unique molecular identifiers, the investigators prepared the TCRbeta library. TCRdb recomputed calls from the PCR reads with MiXCR, one row per CDR3 protein. The sample records roughly 500,000 distinct CDR3 sequences, more than 9% being singletons. This sequence joins TRBV12-3 or TRBV12-4 and TRBJ2-1, with a tentative D call TRBD2 (5 bases). This clonotype originated in a child aged 2 to 10 with inherited bone marrow failure, due to receive a stem cell transplant. This sample comprised PBMCs, obtained before TCRalphabeta/CD19-depleted stem cell transplant. This CDR3 reads CASSLRASSYNEQFF. The CDR3 bases are TGTGCCAGCAGTTTGAGGGCCAGCTCCTACAATGAGCAGTTCTTC.